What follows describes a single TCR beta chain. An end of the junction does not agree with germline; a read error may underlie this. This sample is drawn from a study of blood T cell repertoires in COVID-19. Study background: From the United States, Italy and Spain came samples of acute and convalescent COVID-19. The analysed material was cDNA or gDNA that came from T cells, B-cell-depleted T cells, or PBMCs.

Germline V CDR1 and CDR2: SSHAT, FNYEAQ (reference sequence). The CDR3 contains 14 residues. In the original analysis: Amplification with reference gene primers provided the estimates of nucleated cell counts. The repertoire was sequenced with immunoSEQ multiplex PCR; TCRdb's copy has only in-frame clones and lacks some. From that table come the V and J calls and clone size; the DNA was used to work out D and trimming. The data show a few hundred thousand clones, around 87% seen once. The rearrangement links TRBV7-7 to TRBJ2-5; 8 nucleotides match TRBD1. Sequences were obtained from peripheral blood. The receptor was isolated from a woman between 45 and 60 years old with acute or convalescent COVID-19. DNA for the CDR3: TGTGCTAGCAGCTTGGACAGGGTGGGGGAGACCCAGTACTTC. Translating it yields CASSLDRVGETQYF.